These 22 T cell receptor beta chains came from one sample sequenced in a study of blood T cell repertoires in COVID-19. The table came from immunoSEQ multiplex PCR; TCRdb's copy has only in-frame clones and leaves some out. Of fewer than 30,000 clones listed, roughly four fifths were seen once; the top ten hold around 24%. The sequenced sample consisted of peripheral blood. These receptors were collected from a human donor in a cohort sampled during active COVID-19.

The rearrangement joins TRBV7-9 to TRBJ1-1; unclear D gene. The CDR3 runs 13 residues. The germline CDR1 and CDR2 sequences are SEHNR and FQNEAQ (reference sequence). The germline V and J ends were trimmed by 3 bases and 1 base, with 6 bases remaining between them. DNA for the CDR3: TGTGCCAGCAGCTTGAGACAGAACACTGAAGCTTTCTTT. Its protein is CASSLRQNTEAFF. The full variable domain, completed using reference TRBV7-9 and TRBJ1-1, is DTGVSQNPRHKITKRGQNVTFRCDPISEHNRLYWYRQTLGQGPEFLTYFQNEAQLEKSRLLSDRFSAERPKGSFSTLEIQRTEQGDSAMYLCASSLRQNTEAFFGQGTRLTVV.

The DNA of the CDR3 is TGTGCCAGCAGTCCCGGACTAGCGGGAGGGAATGAGCAGTTCTTC. Translation gives CASSPGLAGGNEQFF. The V gene is TRBV27, the J gene TRBJ2-1; 15 nucleotides line up with TRBD2. The CDR3 is 15 residues long. Germline trimming cut 5 bases from V and 7 bases from J; bases unmatched to any gene: 3. CDR1 is MNHEY, CDR2 SMNVEV, per germline (reference sequence).

This chain connects TRBV7-2 to TRBJ2-2; 7 positions agree with TRBD1. V lost 3 bases, J lost 0 bases, and 13 bases stayed unmatched. Germline values: CDR1 SGHTA, CDR2 FQGNSA. The CDR3 loop spans 19 amino acids. The CDR3 region has the DNA TGTGCCAGCAGCTTTCATAGGGGGCCCGCGACGACGAACACCGGGGAGCTGTTTTTT. Residues: CASSFHRGPATTNTGELFF. The full variable domain, completed using reference TRBV7-2 and TRBJ2-2, is GAGVSQSPSNKVTEKGKDVELRCDPISGHTALYWYRQSLGQGLEFLIYFQGNSAPDKSGLPSDRFSAERTGGSVSTLTIQRTQQEDSAVYLCASSFHRGPATTNTGELFFGEGSRLTVL.

This clone is a singleton in its sample. This chain joins TRBV28 and TRBJ2-5; maybe TRBD1 (6 bases). Per the germline V gene, CDR1 is MDHEN and CDR2 is SYDVKM. This CDR3 has 14 amino acids. The V gene lost 3 bases and the J gene lost 2 bases, with 10 bases spanning the gap. This CDR3 is CASSLTTGQETQYF. CDR3 DNA: TGTGCCAGCAGTTTGACGACAGGTCAAGAGACCCAGTACTTC.

The gene calls are TRBV18 and TRBJ1-1; D is uncertain. V was pared by 3 bases and J by 1 base, with 6 bases between. This CDR3 has 13 amino acids. Germline values: CDR1 KGHSH, CDR2 LQKENI. CDR3 nucleotides: TGTGCCAGCTCACCGAACAGGAACACTGAAGCTTTCTTT. Encoded protein: CASSPNRNTEAFF.

The rearrangement joins TRBV19 to TRBJ1-1; weak D call: TRBD1 (5 bases). CDR3 length: 13 residues. Germline V CDR1 and CDR2: LNHDA, SQIVND (reference sequence). V lost 7 bases, J lost 4 bases, and 13 bases lay in between. DNA for the CDR3: TGTGCCAGTACCGCAGGGAGGGGCACTGAAGCTTTCTTT. Translation gives CASTAGRGTEAFF.

The chain carries TRBV30 and TRBJ2-2, with 7 positions matching TRBD1. V shed 2 bases and J 7 bases; nucleotides not matched to a gene: 7. The V gene's germline CDR1 is GTSNPN and CDR2 SVGIG (reference sequence). The CDR3 is 14 residues long. This CDR3 reads CAWSRGRGIGELFF. The CDR3 DNA sequence: TGTGCCTGGAGTAGGGGCAGGGGGATCGGGGAGCTGTTTTTT.

This chain uses TRBV19 with TRBJ1-2, with a weak D call TRBD1 (5 bases). Germline values: CDR1 LNHDA, CDR2 SQIVND (reference sequence). Trimming took off 6 bases at V and 4 bases at J, with 12 bases between the two ends. The CDR3 runs to 13 residues. CDR3 sequence (DNA): TGTGCCAGTAGACCGGCGGGGGTCTATGGCTACACCTTC. It translates to CASRPAGVYGYTF. Filled out from reference TRBV19 and TRBJ1-2, the complete variable domain reads DGGITQSPKYLFRKEGQNVTLSCEQNLNHDAMYWYRQDPGQGLRLIYYSQIVNDFQKGDIAEGYSVSREKKESFPLTVTSAQKNPTAFYLCASRPAGVYGYTFGSGTRLTVV.

The chain is built from TRBV18 and TRBJ1-2; no clear D gene. Trimming removed 4 bases at V and 0 bases at J, with 15 bases between. Germline CDR1 and CDR2: KGHSH and LQKENI. The CDR3 is made up of 16 amino acids. CDR3 residues: CASSQKLQFSNYGYTF. The CDR3 DNA is TGTGCCAGCTCACAAAAATTACAGTTTTCTAACTATGGCTACACCTTC. The whole variable domain, remainder taken from reference TRBV18 and TRBJ1-2, is NAGVMQNPRHLVRRRGQEARLRCSPMKGHSHVYWYRQLPEEGLKFMVYLQKENIIDESGMPKERFSAEFPKEGPSILRIQQVVRGDSAAYFCASSQKLQFSNYGYTFGSGTRLTVV.

The chain combines TRBV9 with TRBJ1-5; TRBD1 matches 10 bases. The CDR3 is 15 amino acids. V was pared by 3 bases and J by 7 bases, with 7 bases of the junction left unmatched. Germline V gives CDR1 SGDLS, CDR2 YYNGEE. The CDR3 is CASSAGQGGQQPQHF. The CDR3 DNA is TGTGCCAGCAGCGCCGGACAGGGGGGACAACAGCCCCAGCATTTT. Full variable domain (missing parts from reference TRBV9 and TRBJ1-5): DSGVTQTPKHLITATGQRVTLRCSPRSGDLSVYWYQQSLDQGLQFLIQYYNGEERAKGNILERFSAQQFPDLHSELNLSSLELGDSALYFCASSAGQGGQQPQHFGDGTRLSIL.

The chain has TRBV7-9 and TRBJ1-2; 8 bases map to TRBD1. J lost 7 bases, V lost 4 bases, and 5 bases had no gene match. The CDR3 covers 13 residues. In germline, CDR1 is SEHNR, CDR2 FQNEAQ (reference sequence). The CDR3: CASSSTDRAGYTF. CDR3 bases: TGTGCCAGCAGCTCCACGGACAGGGCTGGCTACACCTTC.

DNA of the CDR3: TGTGCCTGGAGGGGGCTATTCCGGGACACTAATTCACCCCTCCACTTT. Protein sequence: CAWRGLFRDTNSPLHF. V is TRBV30 and J is TRBJ1-6; the D gene is possibly TRBD1 (6 bases). The CDR3 has 16 amino acids. V was trimmed by 3 bases and J by 6 bases, leaving 18 bases between them. Germline CDR1 reads GTSNPN; CDR2 reads SVGIG (reference sequence).

The chain is built from TRBV20-1 and TRBJ2-1; maybe TRBD1 (6 bases). Looked up from germline, CDR1 is DFQATT and CDR2 is SNEGSKA (reference sequence). The CDR3 covers 11 residues. Trimming took off 5 bases at V and 9 bases at J, with 11 bases between the two ends. DNA for the CDR3: TGCAGTGCTTACTACAGGGTTGAGCAGTTCTTC. It codes for CSAYYRVEQFF.

The V call is TRBV12-3 or TRBV12-4, the J call TRBJ2-1, with TRBD2 identical over 8 bases. V lost 7 bases to trimming and J lost 7 bases; unmatched junction nucleotides: 3. This CDR3 spans 12 amino acids. The CDR3, as DNA: TGTGCCAGCACCATAGCGGGAAATGAGCAGTTCTTC. This translates into CASTIAGNEQFF.

The chain couples TRBV7-9 to TRBJ2-3; D is uncertain. CDR3 length: 14 amino acids. Germline values: CDR1 SEHNR, CDR2 FQNEAQ (reference sequence). Trimming left V 3 bases short and J 3 bases short, with 10 bases between. The CDR3 loop reads CASSFVSRTDTQYF. DNA for the CDR3: TGTGCCAGCAGCTTCGTAAGTAGAACAGATACGCAGTATTTT.

V usage is TRBV18 and J usage is TRBJ2-7, with TRBD2 matching over 7 bases. The V gene end was trimmed by 5 bases and the J gene end by 0 bases; junction bases not matched to a gene: 10. In germline, CDR1 is KGHSH, CDR2 LQKENI. This CDR3 has 16 residues. For the CDR3, the DNA is TGTGCCAGCTCATCGCGACTAGCCGTCAGCTCCTACGAGCAGTACTTC. This encodes CASSSRLAVSSYEQYF.

Only a few counts were recorded for this clone. The rearrangement joins TRBV6-2 or TRBV6-3 to TRBJ1-5; 7 bases are a match to TRBD1. Germline V lookup: CDR1 MNHEY, CDR2 SVGEGT. CDR3 length: 14 amino acids. J lost 6 bases, V lost 4 bases, and 6 bases had no gene match. The CDR3 loop reads CASSSRGVFQPQHF. The CDR3 coding sequence is TGTGCCAGCAGTTCCAGGGGGGTTTTTCAGCCCCAGCATTTT.

This chain uses TRBV7-3 with TRBJ2-1, with unresolved D. Germline lookup yields CDR1 SGHTA and CDR2 FQGTGA. The CDR3 extends over 15 amino acids. The V end lost 2 bases, the J end lost 1 base, and 9 bases lay between the germline ends. CDR3: CASSLLAGSYNEQFF. The CDR3 nucleotides read TGTGCCAGCAGCTTATTAGCCGGTTCCTACAATGAGCAGTTCTTC.

J is TRBJ2-7 and V is TRBV4-3; D perhaps matches TRBD1 (5 bases). Germline V gene sequence: CDR1 LGHNA, CDR2 YSLEER. This CDR3 contains 13 residues. Deletions cut 3 bases from V and 3 bases from J, with 9 bases between. The CDR3 region is CASSQTVYYEQYF. As DNA, the CDR3 is TGCGCCAGCAGCCAGACAGTTTACTACGAGCAGTACTTC.

This clone was picked up a small number of times. The CDR3 here is CASSFGQGPYEQYF. The CDR3 DNA sequence: TGTGCCAGCAGTTTCGGACAGGGGCCCTACGAGCAGTACTTC. The chain carries TRBV6-5 and TRBJ2-7, with TRBD1 matching 9 bases. The CDR3 extends over 14 amino acids. The V and J ends lost 4 bases and 2 bases, in that order; junction bases with no gene match: 3. Germline assignment: CDR1 MNHEY and CDR2 SVGAGI.

This chain connects TRBV6-6 to TRBJ2-2; TRBD2 matches at 11 bases. CDR1 is MNHNY and CDR2 is SVGAGI in the germline V gene (reference sequence). The V and J ends lost 10 bases and 8 bases, in that order; junction bases with no gene match: 12. This CDR3 has 15 residues. The chain's CDR3 is CAIYRSGGASGELFF. CDR3 nucleotide sequence: TGTGCCATCTACCGTAGCGGGGGGGCGTCTGGGGAGCTGTTTTTT.

The CDR3 bases are TGCGCCAGCAGCTCCGGGGATTTGAACACTGAAGCTTTCTTT. Its protein is CASSSGDLNTEAFF. V and J are TRBV5-1 and TRBJ1-1; D ambiguous. The CDR3 spans 14 residues. With 3 bases removed from V and 0 bases from J, the gap between germline ends came to 9 bases. Germline V gene sequence: CDR1 SGHRS, CDR2 YFSETQ. The full variable domain, in which reference TRBV5-1 and TRBJ1-1 provide the parts outside the CDR3, is KAGVTQTPRYLIKTRGQQVTLSCSPISGHRSVSWYQQTPGQGLQFLFEYFSETQRNKGNFPGRFSGRQFSNSRSEMNVSTLELGDSALYLCASSSGDLNTEAFFGQGTRLTVV.